This entry concerns a single T cell receptor beta chain. This clonotype was observed at least ten times. Its specific antigen is unknown. No quality values exist for individual bases; no much larger clone is one base distant. Ophthalmopathy patients had moderately to severely active disease, with a Clinical Activity Score of 3 or more, a NOSPECS grade of 4 or more, and a disease duration of less than 3 months. The study excluded patients with uncontrolled infections, other autoimmune diseases, pregnancy or lactation. Clinical symptoms, serum thyroxine and TRAb, thyroid ultrasound, and orbital computed tomography formed the basis for the diagnoses. PBMCs were isolated from about 9.1 ml of fresh peripheral blood by Ficoll-Paque density gradient centrifugation. Trizol reagent was used to extract total RNA, and RNA quality was then checked on an Agilent 2100 Bioanalyzer. The TCR beta CDR3 regions were amplified from RNA transcripts. For the first round of RT-PCR on the TCR CDR3, the HTBI primer set was used together with the Qiagen OneStep RT-PCR kit. Libraries were constructed in a second round of multiplex PCR, after which size selection and purification were carried out. The libraries were sequenced on an Illumina HiSeq2000 using paired-end 100 bp reads. In the authors' own workflow: SOAPnuke was used to process the raw data, with reads discarded if the reads contained adapters or uncalled bases, had a mean Phred below 15, or lacked an exact constant-primer or identifier match. COPE v1.2.5 was used to merge high-quality paired reads, and clonotypes were defined as unique nucleotide sequences. MiTCR v1.1 was used to align the clonotypes against IMGT TRBV, TRBD and TRBJ reference segments. Only V-J combinations with frequency above 0.0001, covering 99.2% of repertoires, were analysed. The TCS score was defined as F50 (clonal expansion) divided by E x V (chaos), with BLOSUM62-based TCRdist calculated between CDR3 peptides within each V-J. Welch's t-statistics and random forest reduced 500 to 650 V-J features to under 15, which were used in a naive Bayes classifier (R e1071). The public sequencing data were trimmed at Q25 with fastp and processed into clonotypes with MiXCR by TCRdb, which kept only in-frame beta chains. Every CDR3 protein is listed once, alongside the most common genes and DNA of its rows. TCRdb, not the authors, supplied the V and J calls. The sample includes a few hundred thousand distinct CDR3 sequences, with 15% to 20% observed a single time. The ten largest make up about a sixth of the sample.

These data are taken from a study of T cells in Graves' hyperthyroidism and ophthalmopathy (dated 2019 in TCRdb). For the study in its entirety: Peripheral blood was collected at initial diagnosis, before any treatment. TCR V-J signatures able to tell the groups apart were searched for in a discovery cohort of 100 or so patients, of whom over 40 had Graves' ophthalmopathy and around 56 had stable Graves' hyperthyroidism. Prospective prediction of ophthalmopathy was tested in an independent validation cohort consisting of fewer than 20 hyperthyroidism patients and approximately 16 patients who later progressed to ophthalmopathy. The roughly 91 discovery patients were randomly divided into training and test sets at a 7:3 ratio. In several Graves' hyperthyroidism patients, the study also compared T-cell repertoires from thyroid tissue with T-cell repertoires from blood. Once sampling was done, hyperthyroidism patients were given methimazole at a starting dose of 30 mg daily, whereas ophthalmopathy patients were given high-dose intravenous methylprednisolone. According to the paper, TCR Vbeta CDR3 sequencing was carried out on 135 peripheral blood samples, which came from 40 to 45 ophthalmopathy, fewer than 80 hyperthyroidism and approximately 17 progressor patients.

Trimming costs V 2 bases and J 7 bases, and their ends lie 12 bases apart. From its cysteine to its phenylalanine, the CDR3 spans 14 amino acids. Only the CDR3 portion is preserved as DNA: 42 bases, with reading frame beginning at the first base. Taken from the germline V gene, the CDR1 and CDR2 loops are MNHEY and SVGEGT. Findings and caveats that apply to the study as a whole: Most expanded thyroid clonotypes (frequency above 0.001) were also detected in blood, suggesting blood repertoires may reflect thyroid immune responses. Sample size was not statistically predetermined, and blinding of investigators to group allocation was not performed. In cross-validation, a model built on a 13 V-J signature told ophthalmopathy apart from stable hyperthyroidism with roughly 87% sensitivity and roughly 81% specificity, and in testing the same model reached 80%/75%. In validation, progression to ophthalmopathy was predicted by the model with around 71% sensitivity and around 75% specificity, a median of approximately 6.5 months before onset.

Material for sequencing was blood. This sequence originates from a woman aged 40-49 years with Graves' ophthalmopathy. The sequence joins TRBV6-2 or TRBV6-3 to TRBJ2-4, and the D gene may be TRBD2, 6 bases matching. In nucleotides, the sequence is TGTGCCAGCAGTTACGGGGGGTCTGGGAACATTCAGTACTTC. Its translation is CASSYGGSGNIQYF.